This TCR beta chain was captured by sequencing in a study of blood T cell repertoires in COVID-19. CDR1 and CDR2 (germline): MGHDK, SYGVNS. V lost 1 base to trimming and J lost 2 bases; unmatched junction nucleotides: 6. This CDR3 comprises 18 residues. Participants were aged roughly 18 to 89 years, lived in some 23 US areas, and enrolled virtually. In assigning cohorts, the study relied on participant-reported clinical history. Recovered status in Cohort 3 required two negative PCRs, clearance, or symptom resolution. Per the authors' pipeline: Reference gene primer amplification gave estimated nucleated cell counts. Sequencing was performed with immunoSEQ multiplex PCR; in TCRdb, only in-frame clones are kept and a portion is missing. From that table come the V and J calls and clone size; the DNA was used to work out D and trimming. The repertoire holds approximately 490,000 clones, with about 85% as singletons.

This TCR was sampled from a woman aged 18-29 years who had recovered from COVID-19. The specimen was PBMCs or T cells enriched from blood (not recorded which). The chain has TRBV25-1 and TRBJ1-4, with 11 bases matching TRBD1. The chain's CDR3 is CASSESPDRGQTNEKLFF. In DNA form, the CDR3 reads TGTGCCAGCAGTGAATCACCGGACAGGGGGCAGACTAATGAAAAACTGTTTTTT.